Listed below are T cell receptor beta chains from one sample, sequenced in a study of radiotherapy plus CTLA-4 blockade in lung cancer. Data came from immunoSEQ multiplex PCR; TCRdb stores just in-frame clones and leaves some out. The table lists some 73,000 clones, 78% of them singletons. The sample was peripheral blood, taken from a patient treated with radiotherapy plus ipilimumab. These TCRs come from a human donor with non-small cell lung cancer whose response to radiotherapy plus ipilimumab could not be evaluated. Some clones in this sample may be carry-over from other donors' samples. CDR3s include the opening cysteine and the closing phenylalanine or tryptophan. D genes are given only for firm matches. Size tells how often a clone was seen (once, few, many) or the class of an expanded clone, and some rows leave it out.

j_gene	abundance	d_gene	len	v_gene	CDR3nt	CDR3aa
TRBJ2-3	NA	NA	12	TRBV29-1	TGCAGCGTTGAGACAGACACAGATACGCAGTATTTT	CSVETDTDTQYF
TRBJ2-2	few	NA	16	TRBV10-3	TGTGCCATCAGTCCCCGGGGGGCCGCGAACACCGGGGAGCTGTTTTTT	CAISPRGAANTGELFF
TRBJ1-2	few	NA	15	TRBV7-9	TGTGCCAGCAGCCCCCCTTACGAAACCTCGGGTGGCTACACCTTC	CASSPPYETSGGYTF
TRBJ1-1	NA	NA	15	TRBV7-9	TGTGCCAGCAGCTCTCCCTTGGGGGGAGGCACTGAAGCTTTCTTT	CASSSPLGGGTEAFF
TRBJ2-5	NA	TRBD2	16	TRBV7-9	TGTGCCAGCAGCCAAGATCTGGGGGGGGACCGGGAGACCCAGTACTTC	CASSQDLGGDRETQYF
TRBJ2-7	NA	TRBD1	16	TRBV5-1	TGCGCCAGCAGCCAAGGGGCCGGGACAGGGTCCTACGAGCAGTACTTC	CASSQGAGTGSYEQYF
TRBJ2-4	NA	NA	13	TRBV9	TGTGCCAGCAGCGCGGGACTTATAAACATTCAGTACTTC	CASSAGLINIQYF
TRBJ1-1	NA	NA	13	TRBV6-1	TGTGCCAGCACCCCATCAGGGAACACTGAAGCTTTCTTT	CASTPSGNTEAFF
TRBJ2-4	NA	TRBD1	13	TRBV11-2	TGTGCCAGCAGCTGGGACAGGGGCAACATTCAGTACTTC	CASSWDRGNIQYF
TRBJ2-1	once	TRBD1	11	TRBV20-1	TGCAGTGCTTCGCAGGGGGAAGAGCAGTTCTTC	CSASQGEEQFF
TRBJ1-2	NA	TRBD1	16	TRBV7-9	TGTGCCAGCAGTTGGTCCCAAGGGGGCGCAACCCTAGGCTACACCTTC	CASSWSQGGATLGYTF